The 29 T cell receptor beta chains listed next were all sequenced from one sample in a study of vaccination and CD4 T cells after COVID-19. Researchers used the Oncomine TCR Beta short-read assay to sequence DNA from cultured CD4+ T cells. TCRdb reanalysed the PCR reads using MiXCR and keeps one entry per CDR3 protein. The repertoire includes a few thousand distinct CDR3 sequences, around two fifths of them detected once, and about 9.9% sits in the top ten. These receptors' targets are unknown. This sample's treatment: approximately 9-day PBMC culture with coronavirus spike peptide pools or control peptides (ViraFEST assay). Sequences were obtained from CD4+ T cells from blood, cultured in vitro. These receptors all come from a human donor who had recovered from COVID-19.

This clonotype was counted a single time. The chain couples TRBV6-1 to TRBJ1-2; 11 bases align to TRBD1. CDR3 length: 15 residues. Trimming cost V 6 bases and J 2 bases; bases outside gene matches: 5. CDR1 is MNHNS, CDR2 SASEGT, per germline. The CDR3 nucleotides read TGTGCCAGCAGCACCCGGGACAGGGGGAACTATGGCTACACCTTC. It is translated as CASSTRDRGNYGYTF.

The genes are TRBV20-1 and TRBJ2-7; the D gene is possibly TRBD2 (6 bases). Germline V gene data show CDR1 as DFQATT and CDR2 as SNEGSKA (reference sequence). This CDR3 region has 12 residues. V lost 8 bases and J 1 base, leaving 12 bases between the germline ends. CDR3 bases: TGCAGTTTCGGGGGACGGTCCTACGAGCAGTACTTC. It is translated as CSFGGRSYEQYF.

This clonotype was recorded a few times. The V gene is TRBV28, the J gene TRBJ1-2, with TRBD1 identical over 8 bases. The junction had 8 bases not matched to a gene; V was cut back by 6 bases and J by 8 bases. The CDR3 spans 13 residues. Germline CDR1 reads MDHEN; CDR2 reads SYDVKM. CDR3: CASRAGGAGGYTF. The CDR3 coding sequence is TGTGCCAGCAGAGCAGGGGGCGCGGGGGGCTACACCTTC.

In its sample, this clonotype was seen a few times. This chain joins TRBV30 and TRBJ2-5; D not resolved. Trimming left V 8 bases short and J 5 bases short, with 12 bases between. The CDR3 runs 11 residues. CDR1 GTSNPN and CDR2 SVGIG come from the germline V gene (reference sequence). CDR3 amino acids: CAHAIGETQYF. The CDR3 DNA follows: TGTGCCCACGCTATCGGGGAGACCCAGTACTTC.

Worth noting for this clonotype: One junction end does not reproduce the germline sequence, and a read error may be involved. This rearrangement joins TRBV5-1 to TRBJ2-7; D is possibly TRBD1 (6 bases). Germline V gene sequence: CDR1 SGHRS, CDR2 YFSETQ. The CDR3 spans 13 residues. This chain's CDR3 is CASSLGAAYEQYF. The CDR3 DNA follows: TGTGCCAGCAGCTTGGGGGCGGCCTACGAGCAGTACTTC.

By share, this clonotype ranks as medium-sized (0.01 to 0.1%). The chain carries TRBV20-1 and TRBJ1-2, with D possibly TRBD1 on 6 matching bases. V dropped 6 bases and J dropped 5 bases, with 16 bases sitting between them. This CDR3 region has 13 residues. Germline assignment: CDR1 DFQATT and CDR2 SNEGSKA (reference sequence). The CDR3 loop reads CSAHPGTKYGYTF. The CDR3 bases are TGCAGTGCGCACCCCGGGACAAAGTATGGCTACACCTTC.

The V and J genes are TRBV5-8 and TRBJ2-5; TRBD2 might be the D (6 bases). Trimming stripped 0 bases from V and 5 bases from J, with 14 bases between. Germline CDR1 is SGHTS and CDR2 is YDEGEE. The CDR3 has 15 residues. The CDR3 sequence is CASSLDGRPGETQYF. For the CDR3, the DNA is TGTGCCAGCAGCTTGGATGGGAGGCCGGGGGAGACCCAGTACTTC.

This clonotype was detected only once. The chain employs TRBV27 and TRBJ1-2, with TRBD1 identical over 8 bases. From germline, CDR1 is MNHEY and CDR2 SMNVEV (reference sequence). The junction had 14 bases not matched to a gene; V was cut back by 6 bases and J by 8 bases. The CDR3 runs 15 residues. CDR3 sequence reads: CASSQRGQGRGGYTF. In DNA form, the CDR3 reads TGTGCCAGCAGCCAACGTGGACAGGGAAGAGGGGGCTACACCTTC.

The genes are TRBV2 and TRBJ1-6; a possible D gene is TRBD1 (5 bases). Trimming took 1 base from V and 5 from J, leaving 6 bases between them. This CDR3 contains 14 residues. Germline V lookup: CDR1 SNHLY, CDR2 FYNNEI. CDR3 protein: CASSEEGNNSPLHF. The CDR3 nucleotides are TGTGCCAGCAGTGAAGAGGGGAATAATTCACCCCTCCACTTT.

J is TRBJ1-1 and V is TRBV4-3; D might be TRBD1 (5 bases). Germline CDR1 LGHNA, CDR2 YSLEER. The V end was cut by 0 bases, the J end by 3 bases, with 11 bases between. CDR3 length: 15 residues. This CDR3 is CASSQDVGGDTEAFF. The CDR3 DNA sequence: TGCGCCAGCAGCCAAGATGTGGGGGGGGACACTGAAGCTTTCTTT.

In its sample, this clonotype was seen a few times. The chain joins TRBV20-1 to TRBJ1-6; D perhaps matches TRBD1 (5 bases). V lost 4 bases and J 7 bases, leaving 11 bases between the germline ends. CDR1 and CDR2 from the germline V gene are DFQATT and SNEGSKA (reference sequence). The CDR3 totals 13 residues. CDR3 sequence: CSATPGLNSPLHF. DNA of the CDR3: TGCAGTGCTACACCGGGACTGAATTCACCCCTCCACTTT.

This clonotype was counted once. The V and J genes are TRBV7-2 and TRBJ2-7, with 11 bases matching TRBD1. V was clipped by 5 bases and J by 3 bases; unmatched bases: 6. Germline V lookup: CDR1 SGHTA, CDR2 FQGNSA. This CDR3 is 15 amino acids long. The DNA for the CDR3 is TGTGCCAGCAGCATGAGGACAGGGGGCCACTACGAGCAGTACTTC. This codes for CASSMRTGGHYEQYF.

There are a few counts of this clonotype. The chain combines TRBV7-3 with TRBJ2-5, with D perhaps being TRBD1 or TRBD2 (5 bases each). Germline loops: CDR1 SGHTA, CDR2 FQGTGA. The CDR3 covers 13 residues. V gave up 3 bases and J gave up 2 bases, with 7 bases separating them. As DNA, the CDR3 is TGTGCCAGCAGCTTGGGACGACAAGAGACCCAGTACTTC. Its protein product is CASSLGRQETQYF.

The J gene is TRBJ1-6, the V gene TRBV6-1; 7 nucleotides align to TRBD1. The V segment lost 7 bases and the J segment 8 bases; nucleotides outside the gene matches: 8. The CDR3 is 14 residues long. Germline lookup yields CDR1 MNHNS and CDR2 SASEGT. CDR3 protein: CASILDRRDSPLHF. CDR3 bases: TGTGCCAGCATCTTGGACAGGCGGGATTCACCCCTCCACTTT.

J is TRBJ2-5 and V is TRBV7-9; the match to TRBD1 covers 7 bases. The CDR3 loop spans 15 amino acids. The ends lost 5 bases at V and 3 bases at J; junction bases unmatched: 9. Per the germline V gene, CDR1 is SEHNR and CDR2 is FQNEAQ (reference sequence). CDR3 coding DNA: TGTGCCAGCAGCCAAAACAATGACAGGGAAGAGACCCAGTACTTC. It codes for CASSQNNDREETQYF. Looking up the rest from reference TRBV7-9 and TRBJ2-5 gives the full variable domain: DTGVSQNPRHKITKRGQNVTFRCDPISEHNRLYWYRQTLGQGPEFLTYFQNEAQLEKSRLLSDRFSAERPKGSFSTLEIQRTEQGDSAMYLCASSQNNDREETQYFGPGTRLLVL.

The chain joins TRBV7-3 to TRBJ2-1, with 9 bases fitting TRBD1. The germline V gene has CDR1 SGHTA and CDR2 FQGTGA. The V gene end was trimmed by 4 bases and the J gene end by 6 bases; junction bases not matched to a gene: 7. The CDR3 consists of 15 residues. The CDR3 DNA reads as TGTGCCAGCAGCTCAGGGACAGGGTTGGGCAATGAGCAGTTCTTC. Its translation is CASSSGTGLGNEQFF. Complete variable domain (other parts from reference TRBV7-3 and TRBJ2-1): GAGVSQTPSNKVTEKGKYVELRCDPISGHTALYWYRQSLGQGPEFLIYFQGTGAADDSGLPNDRFFAVRPEGSVSTLKIQRTERGDSAVYLCASSSGTGLGNEQFFGPGTRLTVL.

In this sample, this clonotype turned up a few times. The rearrangement uses TRBV28 and TRBJ1-1, with no clear D. Trimming pared 7 bases from V and 8 bases from J, leaving 11 bases between. Germline CDR1 MDHEN, CDR2 SYDVKM. The CDR3 loop spans 11 amino acids. The CDR3 nucleotides are TGTGCCAGCATGGACCCCCCAGAAGCTTTCTTT. This translates into CASMDPPEAFF.

The sample holds a few counts of this clonotype. The chain joins TRBV20-1 to TRBJ1-2; perhaps TRBD1 as D (5 bases). This CDR3 comprises 14 residues. CDR1 DFQATT and CDR2 SNEGSKA come from the germline V gene (reference sequence). V lost 1 base and J lost 2, with 11 bases in between. The CDR3 sequence: CSARVWGGNYGYTF. CDR3 DNA: TGCAGTGCTAGAGTTTGGGGGGGGAACTATGGCTACACCTTC.

This clonotype was counted between two and nine times. This chain links TRBV28 with TRBJ1-2, with 10 bases matching TRBD1. After removal of 5 bases from V and 5 bases from J, the junction contained 5 bases not matched to a gene. This CDR3 is 14 amino acids long. Germline V gene sequence: CDR1 MDHEN, CDR2 SYDVKM. This CDR3 reads CASSPGQGGYGYTF. CDR3 nucleotides: TGTGCCAGCAGTCCCGGACAGGGGGGGTATGGCTACACCTTC.

This clonotype has more than one count but fewer than ten. The V gene is TRBV7-3, the J gene TRBJ2-7, with 8 positions matching TRBD1. V lost 4 bases and J lost 7; bases outside the gene matches: 6. Looked up from germline, CDR1 is SGHTA and CDR2 is FQGTGA. The CDR3 spans 13 residues. CDR3 bases: TGTGCCAGCAGCTCCGACAGGGGCGGAGAGCAGTACTTC. It encodes CASSSDRGGEQYF.

This rearrangement joins TRBV10-3 to TRBJ2-5, with 11 bases fitting TRBD2. The germline CDR1 and CDR2 sequences are ENHRY and SYGVKD. The CDR3 runs to 15 residues. With 3 bases clipped from V and 4 bases from J, the junction kept 4 bases outside the gene matches. The CDR3 is CAISDSGGASETQYF. The CDR3 DNA reads as TGTGCCATCAGTGATAGCGGGGGGGCCTCAGAGACCCAGTACTTC.

This sequence joins TRBV24-1 and TRBJ1-5, with D hard to call. This CDR3 has 14 residues. The V end was cut by 3 bases, the J end by 4 bases, with 9 bases between. From germline, CDR1 is KGHDR and CDR2 SFDVKD. The CDR3 protein is CATSDPPGNQPQHF. The CDR3 DNA reads TGTGCCACCAGTGATCCTCCGGGGAATCAGCCCCAGCATTTT.

This clonotype was seen more than once but under ten times. The rearrangement uses TRBV24-1 and TRBJ2-7; weak D call: TRBD1 (6 bases). Germline lookup yields CDR1 KGHDR and CDR2 SFDVKD. CDR3 length: 11 amino acids. Trimming removed 7 bases from V and 7 bases from J, with 10 bases in between. CDR3: CATRLRGEQYF. The CDR3 DNA reads TGTGCCACCAGGCTGAGGGGGGAGCAGTACTTC.

The chain recombines TRBV27 with TRBJ2-7; 8 nucleotides line up with TRBD1. Germline-derived CDR1 and CDR2 are MNHEY and SMNVEV (reference sequence). The CDR3 contains 13 residues. The trim removed 8 bases at V and 2 bases at J, leaving 5 bases unmatched. As DNA, the CDR3 is TGTGCCAGCGGGGACAGGAGAACCTACGAGCAGTACTTC. This translates into CASGDRRTYEQYF.

In its sample, this clonotype was seen a few times. This sequence joins TRBV7-9 and TRBJ2-5; possibly TRBD2 for D (6 bases). Trimming stripped 5 bases from V and 5 bases from J, with 15 bases between. CDR1 is SEHNR, CDR2 FQNEAQ, per germline (reference sequence). The CDR3 sequence is 14 residues long. CDR3 protein: CASSVGSRGETQYF. The DNA of the CDR3 is TGTGCCAGCAGCGTGGGTAGCCGGGGGGAGACCCAGTACTTC. Filled out from reference TRBV7-9 and TRBJ2-5, the complete variable domain reads DTGVSQNPRHKITKRGQNVTFRCDPISEHNRLYWYRQTLGQGPEFLTYFQNEAQLEKSRLLSDRFSAERPKGSFSTLEIQRTEQGDSAMYLCASSVGSRGETQYFGPGTRLLVL.

In its sample, this clonotype is medium-sized. The V and J genes are TRBV7-2 and TRBJ2-5; no clear D. The CDR3 covers 12 residues. The germline CDR1 and CDR2 sequences are SGHTA and FQGNSA. Trimming pared 2 bases from V and 5 bases from J, leaving 6 bases between. In DNA form, the CDR3 reads TGTGCCAGCAGCTTAAGATGGGAGACCCAGTACTTC. Translated, it gives CASSLRWETQYF. Full variable domain (remainder filled in from reference TRBV7-2 and TRBJ2-5): GAGVSQSPSNKVTEKGKDVELRCDPISGHTALYWYRQSLGQGLEFLIYFQGNSAPDKSGLPSDRFSAERTGGSVSTLTIQRTQQEDSAVYLCASSLRWETQYFGPGTRLLVL.

In DNA, the CDR3 is TGTGCCAGCAGCCGTAGCGGGAGCCCCTACGAGCAGTACTTC. Translated, it gives CASSRSGSPYEQYF. The chain employs TRBV7-2 and TRBJ2-7, with TRBD2 matching 9 bases. The CDR3 runs to 14 residues. Per germline, CDR1 SGHTA and CDR2 FQGNSA. V dropped 5 bases and J dropped 2; count of bases not matched to a gene: 4. The full variable domain, completed using reference TRBV7-2 and TRBJ2-7, is GAGVSQSPSNKVTEKGKDVELRCDPISGHTALYWYRQSLGQGLEFLIYFQGNSAPDKSGLPSDRFSAERTGGSVSTLTIQRTQQEDSAVYLCASSRSGSPYEQYFGPGTRLTVT.

The genes are TRBV6-5 and TRBJ2-2; no definite D call. Trimming stripped 4 bases from V and 0 bases from J, with 18 bases between. The CDR3 length is 18 residues. Germline CDR1 and CDR2: MNHEY and SVGAGI. The CDR3 sequence: CASSSGTQYMANTGELFF. The CDR3 bases are TGTGCCAGCAGTTCCGGAACTCAGTATATGGCGAACACCGGGGAGCTGTTTTTT.

Here the CDR3 DNA reads TGTGCCAGCAGTGTGGGGAGGCCCTATGGCTACACCTTC. It specifies CASSVGRPYGYTF. The chain combines TRBV6-1 with TRBJ1-2; D gene unclear. Germline loops: CDR1 MNHNS, CDR2 SASEGT. The CDR3 is 13 residues long. Trimming shortened V by 4 bases and J by 4 bases, and 10 bases separated the two germline ends.